The clone carrying this TCR beta chain was seen a single time. Antigen: not known. Repertoires were generated with immunoSEQ multiplex PCR, while TCRdb's copy carries only in-frame clones and drops some. Of about 95,000 clones listed, about four fifths were seen once; the top ten hold around 0.78%. These data are taken from a study of radiotherapy plus CTLA-4 blockade in lung cancer. Study-wide context: In roughly 17% of patients, objective responses were seen; 31% had disease control. Study-level points and caveats: Radiotherapy plus ipilimumab was followed by expansion in blood of tumor-derived TCR clones. In blood, early T cell clone dynamics reportedly predicted response best, together with interferon-beta.

The length of the CDR3 is 14 residues. V lost 5 bases and J lost 6, with 13 bases in between. Germline CDR1 reads MNHEY; CDR2 reads SMNVEV (reference sequence). Patients in the study, people with chemo-refractory metastatic non-small-cell lung cancer, received focal radiation plus ipilimumab CTLA-4 blockade. This receptor was taken from a human donor with non-small cell lung cancer who had stable disease on radiotherapy plus ipilimumab. Sequenced here: peripheral blood, sampled from a patient treated with radiotherapy plus ipilimumab. V gene TRBV27 combines with J gene TRBJ2-2; D is perhaps TRBD2 (5 bases). The CDR3 nucleotides read TGTGCCAGCAGTCCGTCGGGGATTGCCGGGGAGCTGTTTTTT. Protein sequence: CASSPSGIAGELFF.